The entry that follows covers one T cell receptor (beta chain) sequence. Its antigen is currently unknown. This sample is drawn from a study of T cell responses to AZD1222 COVID-19 vaccine. TCRdb's copy holds only in-frame clones and misses some; the assay was immunoSEQ multiplex PCR. Among some 170,000 clones listed, about 89% were seen once. The CDR3 contains 14 residues. Germline V gene data show CDR1 as LNHDA and CDR2 as SQIVND (reference sequence). The V gene lost 5 bases and the J gene lost 6 bases, with 13 bases spanning the gap. Broader study findings: No day 14 peak samples; only post-peak repertoires were characterized. Increased Spike-specific TCR breadth and depth were observed after two AZD1222 doses. The span of vaccine-associated CD4 TCRs extended across spike, with dominance at 160-218 and 743-854.

The material was peripheral blood, obtained on day 0 of AZD1222 vaccination. This sequence originates from an adult in good health. The chain joins TRBV19 to TRBJ1-4, with a tentative D call TRBD1 (5 bases). The CDR3 coding sequence is TGTGCCAGTAGTGTACTAGGAGGGGATGAAAAACTGTTTTTT. It is translated as CASSVLGGDEKLFF.